This T cell receptor (beta chain) was recorded in a study of blood T cell repertoires in COVID-19. Methods used by the authors: How many nucleated cells were present was estimated from reference gene primer amplification. This table comes from immunoSEQ multiplex PCR, and its TCRdb copy is limited to in-frame clones, with some not included. The DNA was the basis for D and trimming; V, J and clone size are from that table. This table has about 100,000 clones, approximately 91% appearing once. CDR3 length: 13 residues. Trimming took 3 bases from V and 1 from J, leaving 6 bases between them. CDR1 is SGHVS and CDR2 is FQNEAQ in the germline V gene. A few counts support this clone.

V usage is TRBV7-8 and J usage is TRBJ1-1; D call uncertain. The sequenced sample was peripheral blood. The source is a woman older than 75 with acute or convalescent COVID-19. This CDR3 reads CASSFSGNTEAFF. CDR3 sequence (DNA): TGTGCCAGCAGCTTCTCGGGGAACACTGAAGCTTTCTTT.